This passage covers 19 T cell receptor beta chains from one sample sequenced in a study of CD8 T cells in Susac syndrome. Random hexamers primed reverse transcription of about 0.5 to 1 ug RNA. TCRdb processed the immunoSEQ multiplex PCR reads anew with MiXCR; each CDR3 protein has one entry. Among some 100,000 distinct CDR3 sequences listed, around 93% were seen once. The sample taken for sequencing was CD8+ T cells from PBMCs. Source of these receptors: a human donor in good health.

There are a few counts of this clonotype. The V and J genes are TRBV6-1 and TRBJ2-7; D is unclear. Trimming removed 6 bases at V and 4 bases at J, with 7 bases between. The CDR3 runs to 11 residues. Per germline, CDR1 MNHNS and CDR2 SASEGT. The CDR3 reads CASRHVYEQYF. The CDR3 DNA reads as TGTGCCAGCAGACATGTTTACGAGCAGTACTTC.

This clonotype was found once. The J gene is TRBJ1-4, the V gene TRBV5-6, with a weak D call TRBD1 (5 bases). The ends were cut back, 0 bases at V and 7 bases at J, with 13 bases in the middle. This CDR3 is built from 15 residues. Germline CDR1 and CDR2: SGHDT and YYEEEE. CDR3 sequence reads: CASSLDGTIGEKLFF. CDR3 in DNA: TGTGCCAGCAGCTTGGACGGGACCATTGGTGAAAAACTGTTTTTT.

This clonotype was seen just once. V gene TRBV20-1 combines with J gene TRBJ2-7, with a tentative D call TRBD2 (6 bases). The V end was cut by 3 bases, the J end by 2 bases, with 14 bases between. Per germline, CDR1 DFQATT and CDR2 SNEGSKA (reference sequence). The CDR3 is 14 residues long. DNA of the CDR3: TGCAGTGCTAGCGGCGGGGAAAGCCCCTACGAGCAGTACTTC. Its protein is CSASGGESPYEQYF.

V is TRBV6-1 and J is TRBJ1-2; TRBD1 matches 7 bases. CDR3 length: 13 residues. The germline V gene encodes CDR1 MNHNS and CDR2 SASEGT. With V trimmed by 5 bases and J by 7 bases, 7 bases remained unmatched. In nucleotides, the CDR3 is TGTGCCAGCAGTTCGACAGGGTGGGGTGGCTACACCTTC. The encoded protein is CASSSTGWGGYTF.

DNA for the CDR3: TGTGCCAGTAGGCTAAGTTACCGGGAGAAAGAAACATACAATGAGCAGTTCTTC. It codes for CASRLSYREKETYNEQFF. The rearrangement uses TRBV19 and TRBJ2-1, with D possibly being TRBD2 (6 bases). Trimming removed 6 bases at V and 4 bases at J, with 25 bases between. Per the germline V gene, CDR1 is LNHDA and CDR2 is SQIVND (reference sequence). The CDR3 spans 18 residues. The variable domain in full, with the rest retrieved from reference TRBV19 and TRBJ2-1, is DGGITQSPKYLFRKEGQNVTLSCEQNLNHDAMYWYRQDPGQGLRLIYYSQIVNDFQKGDIAEGYSVSREKKESFPLTVTSAQKNPTAFYLCASRLSYREKETYNEQFFGPGTRLTVL.

CDR3 bases: TGTGCCAGTAAAAGGTTCAGATCCGACAATGAGCAGTTCTTC. Its protein product is CASKRFRSDNEQFF. The chain recombines TRBV19 with TRBJ2-1; no firm D call. V was cut by 7 bases and J by 5 bases, with 15 bases left in between. The V gene's germline CDR1 is LNHDA and CDR2 SQIVND (reference sequence). CDR3 length: 14 residues.

This chain joins TRBV3-1 and TRBJ2-2, with TRBD2 identical over 12 bases. CDR1 and CDR2 (germline): LGHDT, YNNKEL (reference sequence). After removal of 1 base from V and 4 bases from J, the junction contained 7 bases not matched to a gene. CDR3 length: 18 residues. CDR3 nucleotide sequence: TGTGCCAGCAGCCAAGGGCTAGCGGGAGGGCCCCCCACCGGGGAGCTGTTTTTT. Its protein product is CASSQGLAGGPPTGELFF.

The rearrangement joins TRBV9 to TRBJ1-3; maybe TRBD1 (6 bases). V was shortened by 3 bases and J by 0 bases, with 10 bases between the two germline ends. Germline CDR1 reads SGDLS; CDR2 reads YYNGEE. The CDR3 is made up of 15 amino acids. The CDR3 spells CASSAEGGSGNTIYF. The CDR3 nucleotides read TGTGCCAGCAGCGCGGAGGGGGGCTCTGGAAACACCATATATTTT.

The V call is TRBV7-9, the J call TRBJ1-4; D ambiguous. Germline V gene sequence: CDR1 SEHNR, CDR2 FQNEAQ (reference sequence). This CDR3 has 16 amino acids. The V end was cut by 7 bases, the J end by 4 bases, with 19 bases between. The CDR3 DNA sequence: TGTGCCAGCACCTCGATATCAGAGGACGGTAATGAAAAACTGTTTTTT. Residues: CASTSISEDGNEKLFF.

This rearrangement joins TRBV28 to TRBJ2-5, with 9 bases fitting TRBD2. Germline CDR1 and CDR2: MDHEN and SYDVKM. V was pared by 5 bases and J by 2 bases, with 12 bases of the junction left unmatched. The CDR3 runs to 17 residues. This CDR3 reads CASSTPAGGPFQETQYF. CDR3 nucleotides: TGTGCCAGCAGTACCCCGGCGGGAGGGCCCTTTCAAGAGACCCAGTACTTC. The entire variable domain, with the rest obtained from reference TRBV28 and TRBJ2-5, is as follows: DVKVTQSSRYLVKRTGEKVFLECVQDMDHENMFWYRQDPGLGLRLIYFSYDVKMKEKGDIPEGYSVSREKKERFSLILESASTNQTSMYLCASSTPAGGPFQETQYFGPGTRLLVL.

V gene TRBV29-1 combines with J gene TRBJ1-1; tentative D call: TRBD1 (6 bases). V lost 5 bases and J 5 bases, leaving 15 bases between the germline ends. The CDR3 spans 13 residues. Germline loops: CDR1 SQVTM, CDR2 ANQGSEA. DNA of the CDR3: TGCAGCGTTTGCACAGGGCAGGGGACTGAAGCTTTCTTT. Protein product: CSVCTGQGTEAFF.

The chain recombines TRBV29-1 with TRBJ2-5; possibly TRBD2 for D (6 bases). V shed 5 bases and J shed 3 bases, with 7 bases lying between them. The CDR3 is 11 residues long. Germline V CDR1 and CDR2: SQVTM, ANQGSEA. The CDR3 nucleotides are TGCAGCGTTCGGGAGAAAGAGACCCAGTACTTC. It yields the protein CSVREKETQYF.

V is TRBV5-6 and J is TRBJ2-1; D not certain. The V end lost 4 bases, the J end lost 8 bases, and 10 bases lay between the germline ends. This CDR3 contains 12 residues. Looked up from germline, CDR1 is SGHDT and CDR2 is YYEEEE. The CDR3 reads CASSRPQYEQFF. In nucleotides, the CDR3 is TGTGCCAGCAGCCGACCCCAGTATGAGCAGTTCTTC.

The rearrangement links TRBV29-1 to TRBJ2-7, with 8 bases aligning to TRBD1. Germline V gene sequence: CDR1 SQVTM, CDR2 ANQGSEA. The CDR3 has 11 amino acids. Trimming removed 7 bases from V and 11 bases from J; junction bases left unmatched: 10. CDR3 coding DNA: TGCAGCGGGAAATCAGGGGGCGCGAAGTACTTC. Its translation: CSGKSGGAKYF.

The rearrangement uses TRBV5-1 and TRBJ1-1; possibly TRBD1 for D (5 bases). With 0 bases removed from V and 1 base from J, the gap between germline ends came to 10 bases. This CDR3 region has 15 residues. CDR1 SGHRS and CDR2 YFSETQ come from the germline V gene. The CDR3, as DNA: TGCGCCAGCAGCTTGGAGATGGGACCGAACACTGAAGCTTTCTTT. Amino acids: CASSLEMGPNTEAFF.

The rearrangement joins TRBV6-1 to TRBJ2-4, with 9 bases lining up with TRBD1. CDR3 length: 14 amino acids. Germline-derived CDR1 and CDR2 are MNHNS and SASEGT. V shed 1 base, J shed 6 bases, and the junction held 1 base outside the gene matches. For the CDR3, the DNA is TGTGCCAGCAGTGAAGTGGACAGGGGAAACATTCAGTACTTC. Translating gives CASSEVDRGNIQYF.

This chain connects TRBV3-1 to TRBJ2-2; 11 bases line up with TRBD2. The CDR3 consists of 20 residues. V lost 0 bases to trimming and J lost 2 bases; unmatched junction nucleotides: 11. Germline loops: CDR1 LGHDT, CDR2 YNNKEL (reference sequence). The CDR3 reads CASSQEAGLAVHTNTGELFF. The CDR3 DNA follows: TGTGCCAGCAGCCAAGAGGCGGGACTAGCGGTACATACCAACACCGGGGAGCTGTTTTTT.

The chain carries TRBV12-3 or TRBV12-4 and TRBJ2-2, with D perhaps assigned TRBD1 or TRBD2 (5 bases each). This CDR3 is 17 amino acids long. Trimming left V 0 bases short and J 0 bases short, with 11 bases between. CDR3 region: CASSLAGTPANTGELFF. In DNA form, the CDR3 reads TGTGCCAGCAGTTTAGCGGGGACCCCGGCGAACACCGGGGAGCTGTTTTTT.

V gene TRBV7-2 combines with J gene TRBJ1-1; no reliable D call. V was cut by 6 bases and J by 1 base, with 6 bases left in between. Germline values: CDR1 SGHTA, CDR2 FQGNSA. The CDR3 spans 12 residues. In DNA, the CDR3 is TGTGCCAGCAGTTGGGAGAACACTGAAGCTTTCTTT. Its protein is CASSWENTEAFF.